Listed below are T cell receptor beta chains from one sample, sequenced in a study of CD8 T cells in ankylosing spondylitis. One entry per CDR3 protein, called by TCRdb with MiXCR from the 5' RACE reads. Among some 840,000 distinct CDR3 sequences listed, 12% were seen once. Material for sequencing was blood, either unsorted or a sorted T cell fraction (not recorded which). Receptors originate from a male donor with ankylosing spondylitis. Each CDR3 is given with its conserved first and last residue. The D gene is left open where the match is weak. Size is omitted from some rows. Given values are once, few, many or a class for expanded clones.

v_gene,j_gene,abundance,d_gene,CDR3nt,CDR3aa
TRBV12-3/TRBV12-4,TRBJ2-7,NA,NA,TGTGCCAGCAGTCTGGGGGGGCCCCTCCTCTACGAGCAGTACTTC,CASSLGGPLLYEQYF
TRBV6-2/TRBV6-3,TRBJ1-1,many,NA,TGTGCCAGCAGTTACTCGAGAGGAAGGGGCGGGAACACTGAAGCTTTCTTT,CASSYSRGRGGNTEAFF
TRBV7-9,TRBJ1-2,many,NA,TGTGCCAGCAGCCCGAGTGGAGGGTCTAAGAGCTATGGCTACACCTTC,CASSPSGGSKSYGYTF
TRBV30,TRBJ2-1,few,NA,TGTGCCTGGATGTACAGGGACAATGAGCAGTTCTTC,CAWMYRDNEQFF
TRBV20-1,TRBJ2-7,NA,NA,TGCAGTGCTTATCCAAGCATTCGCCAGCAGTACTTC,CSAYPSIRQQYF
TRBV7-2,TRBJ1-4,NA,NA,TGTGCCAGCAGCTCCCAGGGTCCGGGTAATGAAAAACTGTTTTTT,CASSSQGPGNEKLFF
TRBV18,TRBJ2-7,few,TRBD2,TGTGCCAGCTCACCAATCGCCCTAGCGGGCTCCTACGAGCAGTACTTC,CASSPIALAGSYEQYF
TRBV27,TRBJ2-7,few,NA,TGTGCCAGCAGTCGACCTATGACGGGAGAGTCCTACGAGCAGTACTTC,CASSRPMTGESYEQYF
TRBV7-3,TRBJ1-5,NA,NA,TGTGCCAGCAGCTTAAATGGTCAGAGCAATCAGCCCCAGCATTTT,CASSLNGQSNQPQHF
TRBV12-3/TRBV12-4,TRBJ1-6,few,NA,TGTGCCAGCAACACAGATAATTCACCCCTCCACTTT,CASNTDNSPLHF
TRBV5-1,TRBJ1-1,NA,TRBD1,TGCGCCAGCAGCCCAGCCGGACAGGGTCGGACTGAAGCTTTCTTT,CASSPAGQGRTEAFF
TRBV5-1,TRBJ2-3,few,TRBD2,TGCGCCAGCATGAAACTAGCGGGATCAGATACGCAGTATTTT,CASMKLAGSDTQYF
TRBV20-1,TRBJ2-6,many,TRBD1,TGCAGTGGCACGGACAGGGCCGGGGCCAACGTCCTGACTTTC,CSGTDRAGANVLTF
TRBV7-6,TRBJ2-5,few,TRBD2,TGTGCCAGCAGCCTAACATCAGCGGCGGGAGTGGGAGAGACCCAGTACTTC,CASSLTSAAGVGETQYF
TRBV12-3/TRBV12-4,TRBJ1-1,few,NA,TGTGCCAGCACGCTAAACAGTTACACTGAAGCTTTCTTT,CASTLNSYTEAFF
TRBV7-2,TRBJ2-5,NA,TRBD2,TGTGCCAGCAGCCCCACTAGCGAGGAGACCCAGTACTTC,CASSPTSEETQYF
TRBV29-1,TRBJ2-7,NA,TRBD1,TGCAGCGTTGTAATATGGGACAGGGCTCCTTGGGAGTACTTC,CSVVIWDRAPWEYF
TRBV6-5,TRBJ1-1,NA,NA,TGTGCCAGCAGTTTCGAAAAAGACACCATGAACACTGAAGCTTTCTTT,CASSFEKDTMNTEAFF
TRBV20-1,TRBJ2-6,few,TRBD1,TGCAGTGCTAGGCACCCGACAGGGGCCAGCTCTGGGGCCAACGTCCTGACTTTC,CSARHPTGASSGANVLTF
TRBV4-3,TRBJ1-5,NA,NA,TGCGCCAGCAGCCAAGCCCTTGGGCAGGGTAATTTCGAGTATCAGCCCCAGCATTTT,CASSQALGQGNFEYQPQHF
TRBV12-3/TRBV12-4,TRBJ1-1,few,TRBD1,TGTGCCAGCAGGTCACCGGGACAGGGGAATGAAGCTTTCTTT,CASRSPGQGNEAFF
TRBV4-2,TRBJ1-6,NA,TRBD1,TGTGCCAGCAGCCGAGGGGGCAGAGGTTCACCCCTCCACTTT,CASSRGGRGSPLHF
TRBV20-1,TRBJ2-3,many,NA,TGCAGTGCCATCGGAGATACGCAGTATTTT,CSAIGDTQYF
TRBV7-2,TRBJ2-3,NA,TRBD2,TGTGCCAGCAGCCCGAGCGGGAGCAGAGATACGCAGTATTTT,CASSPSGSRDTQYF
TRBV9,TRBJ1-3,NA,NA,TGTGCCAGCAGCCCTCTGGGGTACTCTGGAAACACCATATATTTT,CASSPLGYSGNTIYF
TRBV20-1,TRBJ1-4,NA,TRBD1,TGCAGTGCTGGACAGGGCCCTAATGAAAAACTGTTTTTT,CSAGQGPNEKLFF
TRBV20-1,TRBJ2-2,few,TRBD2,TGCAGTGCTAGCGGGAGGGCCGGCGGCACCGGGGAGCTGTTTTTT,CSASGRAGGTGELFF
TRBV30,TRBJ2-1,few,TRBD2,TGTGCCTGGAGTGTAAAATTAGGACTAGGACGTTACGAGCAGTTCTTC,CAWSVKLGLGRYEQFF
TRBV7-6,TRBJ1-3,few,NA,TGTGCCAGCAGCCCCAGTGGGGGGTTCGAAAACACCATATATTTT,CASSPSGGFENTIYF
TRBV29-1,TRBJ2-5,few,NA,TGCAGCGCCCTAGCGAATACCCAAGAGACCCAGTACTTC,CSALANTQETQYF
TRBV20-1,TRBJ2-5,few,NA,TGCAGTGCTAGAGGCCTACAGTCGTTAGAGACCCAGTACTTC,CSARGLQSLETQYF
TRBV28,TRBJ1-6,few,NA,TGTGCCGTGGGGAGGGGGTCTTCACCCCTCCACTTT,CAVGRGSSPLHF